This entry lists 30 T cell receptor beta chains sequenced from one sample in a study of blood T cell repertoires in COVID-19. Sequenced by immunoSEQ multiplex PCR; TCRdb stores in-frame clones only, minus some. The data show about 310,000 clones, 75% to 90% seen once. The source material was PBMCs or T cells enriched from blood (not recorded which). All receptors derive from a woman under 40 who had been exposed to COVID-19.

The CDR3 DNA reads TGTGCCAGCAGCCCGGGTGGCCCAGCAGATACGCAGTATTTT. Amino acid sequence: CASSPGGPADTQYF. V gene TRBV7-2 combines with J gene TRBJ2-3, with no clear D. Trimming cost V 5 bases and J 4 bases, with 13 bases left between them. In germline, CDR1 is SGHTA, CDR2 FQGNSA. The CDR3 has 14 amino acids.

This clone showed up just a few times. The chain recombines TRBV7-6 with TRBJ2-2; 8 bases align to TRBD1. The CDR3 sequence is 16 residues long. Germline V gene sequence: CDR1 SGHVS, CDR2 FNYEAQ. J lost 5 bases, V lost 1 base, and 6 bases had no gene match. CDR3 region: CASSLGQGAETGELFF. CDR3 DNA: TGTGCCAGCAGCTTAGGGCAGGGGGCGGAAACCGGGGAGCTGTTTTTT.

The V gene is TRBV5-1, the J gene TRBJ2-2; TRBD1 might be the D (6 bases). The germline gives CDR1 SGHRS, CDR2 YFSETQ. The CDR3 contains 15 residues. V was shortened by 5 bases and J by 4 bases, with 15 bases between the two germline ends. The CDR3 sequence is CASSFTGLTTGELFF. CDR3 DNA: TGCGCCAGCAGTTTCACAGGGTTGACCACCGGGGAGCTGTTTTTT.

This chain links TRBV28 with TRBJ1-2; no firm D call. From germline, CDR1 is MDHEN and CDR2 SYDVKM. Trimming pared 4 bases from V and 5 bases from J, leaving 11 bases between. CDR3 size: 13 residues. The CDR3 DNA reads TGTGCCAGCAGTTCCTTACAGCCATATGGCTACACCTTC. Amino acid sequence: CASSSLQPYGYTF.

This chain connects TRBV7-3 to TRBJ1-2; TRBD1 aligns across 12 bases. Losses at the gene ends were 4 bases for V and 3 bases for J; bases not matched to a gene: 6. From germline, CDR1 is SGHTA and CDR2 FQGTGA. The CDR3 totals 16 residues. The CDR3 region has the DNA TGTGCCAGCAGCTATCCCGGGACAGGGGGCGACTATGGCTACACCTTC. Protein sequence: CASSYPGTGGDYGYTF. The variable domain in full, completed from reference TRBV7-3 and TRBJ1-2, reads GAGVSQTPSNKVTEKGKYVELRCDPISGHTALYWYRQSLGQGPEFLIYFQGTGAADDSGLPNDRFFAVRPEGSVSTLKIQRTERGDSAVYLCASSYPGTGGDYGYTFGSGTRLTVV.

The chain employs TRBV4-1 and TRBJ2-5; 7 nucleotides match TRBD1. V shed 0 bases and J 3 bases; nucleotides not matched to a gene: 4. Per the germline V gene, CDR1 is MGHRA and CDR2 is YSYEKL. The CDR3 is 15 amino acids. The CDR3 region has the DNA TGCGCCAGCAGCCAAGAATCGACAGGGAAAGAGACCCAGTACTTC. It codes for CASSQESTGKETQYF.

The chain has TRBV4-2 and TRBJ2-7; TRBD1 is a possible D gene (6 bases). Trimming pared 3 bases from V and 0 bases from J, leaving 12 bases between. This CDR3 region has 15 residues. Germline-derived CDR1 and CDR2 are LGHNA and YNFKEQ. The CDR3: CASSQQTGSSYEQYF. In DNA form, the CDR3 reads TGTGCCAGCAGCCAGCAGACAGGTAGCTCCTACGAGCAGTACTTC.

V is TRBV7-9 and J is TRBJ2-7, with TRBD2 as a possible D gene (6 bases). Germline V CDR1 and CDR2: SEHNR, FQNEAQ (reference sequence). CDR3 length: 17 residues. Between the trimmed V and J ends, which lost 0 bases and 0 bases, there was a span of 15 bases. CDR3 sequence reads: CASSLAAERGISYEQYF. The CDR3 coding sequence is TGTGCCAGCAGCTTAGCGGCGGAACGGGGGATCTCCTACGAGCAGTACTTC.

V and J are TRBV21-1 and TRBJ2-7; TRBD1 is the table's D call, not checked against the DNA. TRBV21-1 is a known pseudogene. This CDR3 has 14 residues. The CDR3 bases are TGTGCCAGCAGCAAAGGCAGTCCAGGCTACGAGCAGTACTTC. This encodes CASSKGSPGYEQYF.

The chain recombines TRBV10-2 with TRBJ1-4, with D unclear. The germline CDR1 and CDR2 sequences are WSHSY and SAAADI. V lost 5 bases to trimming and J lost 3 bases, with 10 bases between them. The CDR3 consists of 14 residues. CDR3 in amino acids: CASSSGEANEKLFF. CDR3 DNA: TGCGCCAGCAGTAGCGGGGAGGCTAATGAAAAACTGTTTTTT.

V gene TRBV30 combines with J gene TRBJ1-1; 9 positions agree with TRBD1. CDR1 GTSNPN and CDR2 SVGIG come from the germline V gene (reference sequence). The CDR3 is 13 amino acids. V shed 3 bases and J 3 bases; nucleotides not matched to a gene: 2. Written as DNA, the CDR3 is TGTGCCTGGAGGGACAGGGGAGACACTGAAGCTTTCTTT. This codes for CAWRDRGDTEAFF.

The V call is TRBV6-5, the J call TRBJ2-2, with D possibly matching TRBD2 (5 bases). In germline, CDR1 is MNHEY, CDR2 SVGAGI. Trimming stripped 0 bases from V and 7 bases from J, with 15 bases between. This CDR3 comprises 16 residues. CDR3 loop: CASSYSNTGKGGELFF. The CDR3 coding sequence is TGTGCCAGCAGTTACTCGAACACGGGGAAGGGCGGGGAGCTGTTTTTT.

The CDR3 bases are TGTGCCAGCAGCAAAGCCCTCGACAGGGGGCACGAGCAGTACTTC. Translated: CASSKALDRGHEQYF. V gene TRBV21-1 combines with J gene TRBJ2-7; the D call of TRBD1 is as the table states it, not checked on the DNA. TRBV21-1 is reported as a pseudogene. CDR3 size: 15 residues.

The rearrangement joins TRBV7-8 to TRBJ2-4, with D possibly being TRBD2 (6 bases). The germline V gene encodes CDR1 SGHVS and CDR2 FQNEAQ. This CDR3 comprises 15 residues. V lost 5 bases, J lost 1 base, and 12 bases lay in between. CDR3 in amino acids: CASSPERGAKNIQYF. The DNA of the CDR3 is TGTGCCAGCAGCCCCGAACGGGGGGCCAAAAACATTCAGTACTTC.

The V gene is TRBV25-1, the J gene TRBJ1-2, with no clear D. The CDR3 loop spans 14 amino acids. The germline CDR1 and CDR2 sequences are MGHDK and SYGVNS. Deletions cut 2 bases from V and 2 bases from J, with 9 bases between. CDR3 in amino acids: CASSEPQVNYGYTF. The CDR3 nucleotides are TGTGCCAGCAGTGAACCACAAGTAAACTATGGCTACACCTTC.

This sequence joins TRBV3-1 (or the pseudogene TRBV3-2) and TRBJ2-5; 12 nucleotides align to TRBD2. The CDR3 runs 19 residues. J lost 2 bases, V lost 5 bases, and 15 bases had no gene match. The germline V gene has CDR1 LGHDT and CDR2 YNNKEL (reference sequence). The CDR3 DNA reads TGTGCCAGCAGCTTGAAGGCAACTGCAGGACTAGCGGGGCAAGAGACCCAGTACTTC. It encodes CASSLKATAGLAGQETQYF.

This clone has just a few counts. The DNA for the CDR3 is TGTGCCAGCAGCTTGGACAGATCGAACACTGAAGCTTTCTTT. Protein product: CASSLDRSNTEAFF. This chain links TRBV5-4 with TRBJ1-1; D unresolved. This CDR3 has 14 amino acids. V lost 0 bases and J lost 1, with 7 bases in between. CDR1 and CDR2 (germline): SGHNT, YYREEE (reference sequence).

V usage is TRBV21-1 and J usage is TRBJ2-7; the table gives TRBD2 as D, unverified against the DNA. TRBV21-1 is flagged as a pseudogene. The CDR3 consists of 14 residues. CDR3 sequence reads: CASGSGGYLYEQYF. In DNA form, the CDR3 reads TGTGCCAGCGGTAGCGGGGGGTATCTCTACGAGCAGTACTTC.

The genes are TRBV6-5 and TRBJ1-4; 9 bases are shared with TRBD1. The germline V gene encodes CDR1 MNHEY and CDR2 SVGAGI. Germline trimming cut 5 bases from V and 10 bases from J; bases unmatched to any gene: 2. The CDR3 contains 12 residues. The CDR3 loop reads CASSMTGGKLFF. In DNA form, the CDR3 reads TGTGCCAGCAGTATGACAGGGGGAAAACTGTTTTTT.

The chain employs TRBV9 and TRBJ1-1, with 8 bases matching TRBD1. Germline V gene data show CDR1 as SGDLS and CDR2 as YYNGEE. Trimming removed 4 bases from V and 0 bases from J; junction bases left unmatched: 8. The CDR3 is 16 amino acids. This chain's CDR3 is CASSPTGTGLNTEAFF. The CDR3 DNA reads TGTGCCAGCAGCCCCACCGGGACAGGCTTGAACACTGAAGCTTTCTTT.

Turning to this clone: At one boundary the junction diverges from the germline segment, which might be a read error. The chain is built from TRBV5-1 and TRBJ2-3, with TRBD2 identical over 10 bases. This CDR3 spans 14 amino acids. CDR1 is SGHRS and CDR2 is YFSETQ in the germline V gene. The CDR3 sequence: CASSLVSGRDPDLF. In nucleotides, the CDR3 is TGCGCCAGCAGCTTGGTGAGCGGGAGGGATCCGGACCTTTTT. Supplemented by reference TRBV5-1 and TRBJ2-3, the full variable domain reads KAGVTQTPRYLIKTRGQQVTLSCSPISGHRSVSWYQQTPGQGLQFLFEYFSETQRNKGNFPGRFSGRQFSNSRSEMNVSTLELGDSALYLCASSLVSGRDPDLFGPGTRLTVL.

The chain links TRBV7-9 to TRBJ1-1; TRBD1 matches at 7 bases. The CDR3 spans 14 residues. CDR1 is SEHNR and CDR2 is FQNEAQ in the germline V gene (reference sequence). J was trimmed by 1 base and V by 5 bases; bases with no gene match: 4. The CDR3, as DNA: TGTGCCAGCAGCCGACAGGGTTCGAACACTGAAGCTTTCTTT. It yields the protein CASSRQGSNTEAFF.

This chain joins TRBV27 and TRBJ2-3; 7 bases are shared with TRBD1. V was clipped by 6 bases and J by 3 bases; unmatched bases: 3. Germline V gene data show CDR1 as MNHEY and CDR2 as SMNVEV (reference sequence). There are 13 residues in the CDR3. Here the CDR3 DNA reads TGTGCCAGCAGGAAACAGGGGACAGATACGCAGTATTTT. Translation: CASRKQGTDTQYF.

The chain carries TRBV15 and TRBJ1-5, with 7 bases lining up with TRBD1. This CDR3 region has 14 residues. Looked up from germline, CDR1 is LNHNV and CDR2 is YYDKDF (reference sequence). V trimming: 3 bases; J trimming: 2 bases; junction bases outside the gene matches: 1. In DNA form, the CDR3 reads TGTGCCACCAGCAGCGGACAGGGCAATCAGCCCCAGCATTTT. It encodes CATSSGQGNQPQHF.

This clone has just one count. The V call is TRBV24-1, the J call TRBJ1-2, with a tentative D call TRBD1 (5 bases). This CDR3 contains 14 residues. In germline, CDR1 is KGHDR, CDR2 SFDVKD. Deletions cut 1 base from V and 6 bases from J, with 11 bases between. In DNA form, the CDR3 reads TGTGCCACCAGTGATTTCCCCAGGGCTGATGGCTACACCTTC. Its protein product is CATSDFPRADGYTF.

The CDR3 coding sequence is TGTGCCAGCATCACCCGAGCTGGAAACACCATATATTTT. Protein: CASITRAGNTIYF. This chain connects TRBV28 to TRBJ1-3, with no clear D. V was pared by 7 bases and J by 2 bases, with 9 bases between. The CDR3 runs to 13 residues. Per germline, CDR1 MDHEN and CDR2 SYDVKM.

This clone was picked up one time. The chain carries TRBV28 and TRBJ2-4; a weak D match, TRBD1 (6 bases). This CDR3 region has 15 residues. Germline V gene sequence: CDR1 MDHEN, CDR2 SYDVKM. V was cut by 6 bases and J by 0 bases, with 12 bases left in between. In DNA, the CDR3 is TGTGCCAGCAGCACGCAGGGGTTAGCCAAAAACATTCAGTACTTC. It yields the protein CASSTQGLAKNIQYF.

This chain links TRBV24-1 with TRBJ1-2; 9 nucleotides align to TRBD1. CDR1 and CDR2 (germline): KGHDR, SFDVKD. Losses at the gene ends were 5 bases for V and 5 bases for J; bases not matched to a gene: 8. The CDR3 extends over 15 amino acids. CDR3 DNA: TGTGCCACCAGTGGGCCGGGACAGGGAGATTATGGCTACACCTTC. This encodes CATSGPGQGDYGYTF.

This chain uses TRBV5-4 with TRBJ1-1; a possible D gene is TRBD1 (6 bases). The V gene's germline CDR1 is SGHNT and CDR2 YYREEE (reference sequence). The CDR3 is 14 residues long. V lost 4 bases to trimming and J lost 1 base, with 11 bases between them. The CDR3 loop is CASSLTQGNTEAFF. For the CDR3, the DNA is TGTGCCAGCAGCCTGACACAGGGGAACACTGAAGCTTTCTTT.

J is TRBJ1-4 and V is TRBV6-1; no firm D call. Germline CDR1 and CDR2: MNHNS and SASEGT. Trimming shortened V by 6 bases and J by 7 bases, and 9 bases separated the two germline ends. CDR3 length equals 12 residues. The CDR3 reads CASSYFGEKLFF. The CDR3 bases are TGTGCCAGCAGCTATTTCGGTGAAAAACTGTTTTTT.